This is a list of T cell receptor beta chains from one sample in a study of cytomegalovirus exposure and HLA in healthy donors. Sequenced by immunoSEQ multiplex PCR; TCRdb stores in-frame clones only, minus some. The sample consists of some 150,000 clones, 70% to 85% of them appearing once. Sample: PBMCs. These receptor sequences come from a human donor in good health. Both conserved end residues are part of each CDR3. D genes are given only for firm matches. Some rows have no size entry. The others give once, few or many, or a class for an expanded clone.

>once|TRBV4-1|TRBD1|TRBJ1-3
CASSQAEGARNTIYF
TGCGCCAGCAGCCAAGCGGAGGGGGCTCGAAACACCATATATTTT
>few|TRBV5-1|-|TRBJ1-6
CASSWGGGVNSPLHF
TGCGCCAGCAGCTGGGGGGGAGGGGTGAATTCACCCCTCCACTTT
>-|TRBV5-6|-|TRBJ1-5
CASSFLAGGNQPQHF
TGTGCCAGCAGCTTCTTGGCAGGGGGCAATCAGCCCCAGCATTTT
>-|TRBV7-2|-|TRBJ1-2
CASSLARQHNYGYTF
TGTGCCAGCAGCCTGGCGAGACAGCATAACTATGGCTACACCTTC
>-|TRBV4-2|-|TRBJ1-6
CASSQDGQGYNSPLHF
TGTGCCAGCAGCCAAGATGGCCAGGGGTATAATTCACCCCTCCACTTT
>-|TRBV19|TRBD1|TRBJ1-1
CASSIRQGAEAFF
TGTGCCAGTAGTATTAGGCAGGGGGCTGAAGCTTTCTTT
>-|TRBV7-2|-|TRBJ1-5
CASSLEGGGRPQHF
TGTGCCAGCAGCTTAGAAGGGGGGGGACGGCCCCAGCATTTT
>-|TRBV5-6|TRBD1|TRBJ1-1
CASSGTGANTEAFF
TGTGCCAGCAGCGGGACAGGGGCAAACACTGAAGCTTTCTTT
>few|TRBV5-1|TRBD1|TRBJ2-2
CASSLRQGRGPGELFF
TGCGCCAGCAGCCTTAGACAGGGCCGGGGACCCGGGGAGCTGTTTTTT
>-|TRBV27|-|TRBJ2-5
CASSAGRQIYQETQYF
TGTGCCAGCAGTGCAGGACGACAGATCTATCAAGAGACCCAGTACTTC
>-|TRBV13|TRBD2|TRBJ2-3
CASSSLLAGGQRTQYF
TGTGCCAGCAGCTCCCTTCTAGCGGGGGGGCAGCGTACGCAGTATTTT
>once|TRBV9|TRBD1|TRBJ1-1
CASSGGQGNTEAFF
TGTGCCAGCAGCGGTGGACAGGGGAACACTGAAGCTTTCTTT
>-|TRBV9|-|TRBJ1-2
CASSDVQEYGYTF
TGTGCCAGCAGCGATGTACAGGAATATGGCTACACCTTC
>once|TRBV18|-|TRBJ2-7
CASSPPLASNEQYF
TGTGCCAGCTCACCACCTCTGGCTTCCAACGAGCAGTACTTC
>-|TRBV16|-|TRBJ2-7
CASSQWETHYEQYF
TGTGCCAGCAGCCAATGGGAGACTCACTACGAGCAGTACTTC
>few|TRBV7-8|-|TRBJ2-2
CASSVRLANTGELFF
TGTGCCAGCAGCGTCCGACTGGCGAACACCGGGGAGCTGTTTTTT
>few|TRBV7-9|TRBD1|TRBJ1-2
CASSRQGPYTF
TGTGCCAGCAGCCGACAGGGCCCCTACACCTTC
>-|TRBV9|-|TRBJ1-6
CASSATDQINSPLHF
TGTGCCAGCAGCGCCACCGATCAGATTAATTCACCCCTCCACTTT
>-|TRBV7-6|-|TRBJ1-6
CASSLPGESSPLHF
TGTGCCAGCAGCTTACCAGGGGAGAGTTCACCCCTCCACTTT
>-|TRBV5-1|TRBD1|TRBJ2-7
CASSLEAGGKNEQYF
TGCGCCAGCAGCTTGGAGGCAGGGGGCAAGAACGAGCAGTACTTC
>-|TRBV7-2|TRBD1|TRBJ2-3
CASSLDRGSTDTQYF
TGTGCCAGCAGCTTGGACAGGGGAAGCACAGATACGCAGTATTTT
>-|TRBV4-1|-|TRBJ1-4
CASSQDPTNTRKLFF
TGCGCCAGCAGCCAAGACCCGACAAATACGAGAAAACTGTTTTTT
>-|TRBV5-5|-|TRBJ1-2
CASSSRDGRGGGYTF
TGTGCCAGCAGCTCCCGGGACGGCAGGGGTGGTGGCTACACCTTC
>few|TRBV11-3|-|TRBJ2-1
CASSLGGAGEGEQFF
TGTGCCAGCAGCTTAGGTGGGGCAGGGGAAGGGGAGCAGTTCTTC
>-|TRBV30|-|TRBJ1-4
CAWGETGEKLFF
TGTGCCTGGGGCGAAACAGGGGAAAAACTGTTTTTT
>-|TRBV18|TRBD1|TRBJ2-7
CASSPGTGGRDEQYF
TGTGCCAGCTCACCAGGGACAGGGGGTAGGGACGAGCAGTACTTC
>-|TRBV7-6|TRBD1|TRBJ1-2
CASSLGPGQGTYGYTF
TGTGCCAGCAGCTTGGGACCGGGACAGGGTACCTATGGCTACACCTTC
>-|TRBV12-5|-|TRBJ1-2
CASGLVPLQGAGGYTF
TGTGCTAGTGGTTTGGTACCTCTACAGGGAGCTGGTGGCTACACCTTC